The next 5 T cell receptor beta chains were all read from a single sample in a study of T cell changes during pregnancy in multiple sclerosis. The repertoire was sequenced with immunoSEQ multiplex PCR; TCRdb's copy has only in-frame clones and lacks some. The sample records about 110,000 clones, roughly 92% being singletons. This specimen consisted of peripheral blood, obtained after pregnancy. The receptors were sampled from a female donor with multiple sclerosis, enrolled in a pregnancy study.

The chain uses TRBV6-6 and TRBJ1-2, with D tentatively TRBD1 (6 bases). Trimming left V 0 bases short and J 6 bases short, with 14 bases between. The CDR3 totals 15 residues. In germline, CDR1 is MNHNY, CDR2 SVGAGI (reference sequence). The CDR3 DNA reads as TGTGCCAGCAGTTACTCGAAGGGCAGGGGTCATGGCTACACCTTC. It specifies CASSYSKGRGHGYTF.

The gene calls are TRBV5-1 and TRBJ1-3; no clear D gene. The germline V gene has CDR1 SGHRS and CDR2 YFSETQ. The CDR3 runs to 16 residues. V lost 0 bases and J 0 bases, leaving 10 bases between the germline ends. The CDR3 DNA sequence: TGCGCCAGCAGCTTGGCCGGACTGCGCTCTGGAAACACCATATATTTT. Its translation: CASSLAGLRSGNTIYF.

The V call is TRBV2, the J call TRBJ2-7; weak D call: TRBD2 (6 bases). CDR3 length equals 15 residues. V was trimmed by 8 bases and J by 5 bases, leaving 22 bases between them. CDR1 is SNHLY and CDR2 is FYNNEI in the germline V gene. The CDR3 loop reads CASQLRGLTSHEQYF. The CDR3 coding sequence is TGTGCCAGCCAATTAAGGGGACTGACAAGCCACGAGCAGTACTTC.

There are a few counts of this clone. This chain joins TRBV2 and TRBJ1-2, with D maybe TRBD1 (6 bases). V lost 1 base, J lost 8 bases, and 14 bases lay in between. CDR1 is SNHLY and CDR2 is FYNNEI in the germline V gene. This CDR3 has 14 amino acids. CDR3 region: CASSEGQGLGGYTF. CDR3 sequence (DNA): TGTGCCAGCAGTGAAGGCCAGGGGCTAGGCGGCTACACCTTC.

V and J are TRBV29-1 and TRBJ2-1, with D possibly being TRBD1 (7 bases). CDR1 is SQVTM, CDR2 ANQGSEA, per germline. The CDR3 extends over 14 amino acids. Trimming stripped 6 bases from V and 0 bases from J, with 12 bases between. CDR3 in amino acids: CSVWGDSSYNEQFF. CDR3 in DNA: TGCAGCGTGTGGGGGGACAGCTCCTACAATGAGCAGTTCTTC.